The 27 T cell receptor beta chains in this list originate from one sample, sequenced in a study of blood T cell repertoires in COVID-19. TCRdb keeps only in-frame clones here, not all; method: immunoSEQ multiplex PCR. The sample contains some 150,000 clones, roughly 84% of which appear only once. The sequencing sample was made of PBMCs or T cells enriched from blood (not recorded which). These TCRs come from a woman in her forties or fifties who had been exposed to COVID-19.

CDR3 residues: CASTGRRDTGELFF. CDR3 sequence (DNA): TGCGCCAGCACAGGGCGTCGAGACACCGGGGAGCTGTTTTTT. The V gene is TRBV10-2, the J gene TRBJ2-2; TRBD1 might be the D (5 bases). CDR3 length: 14 residues. V shed 7 bases and J shed 3 bases, with 12 bases lying between them. Germline CDR1 and CDR2: WSHSY and SAAADI.

The count of this clone is one. CDR3 loop: CASSTREINYGYTF. In DNA, the CDR3 is TGTGCCAGTAGTACCCGGGAGATCAACTATGGCTACACCTTC. The chain employs TRBV19 and TRBJ1-2; D ambiguous. Trimming removed 4 bases at V and 2 bases at J, with 11 bases between. Germline assignment: CDR1 LNHDA and CDR2 SQIVND (reference sequence). This CDR3 contains 14 residues.

The genes are TRBV5-6 and TRBJ1-2, with D possibly matching TRBD1 (6 bases). The CDR3 loop spans 15 amino acids. V was trimmed by 2 bases and J by 4 bases, leaving 15 bases between them. CDR1 and CDR2 (germline): SGHDT, YYEEEE. The CDR3 nucleotides are TGTGCCAGCAGCTTTCCCGGGACAAGCCCCTATGGCTACACCTTC. Amino acids: CASSFPGTSPYGYTF.

The chain carries TRBV12-3 or TRBV12-4 and TRBJ2-7; no definite D call. This CDR3 has 12 residues. V was trimmed by 5 bases and J by 6 bases, leaving 11 bases between them. CDR3 residues: CASSVIPSEQYF. For the CDR3, the DNA is TGTGCCAGCAGTGTGATTCCTAGCGAGCAGTACTTC.

V is TRBV11-2 and J is TRBJ2-1; 9 bases line up with TRBD2. Losses at the gene ends were 3 bases for V and 5 bases for J; bases not matched to a gene: 2. This CDR3 region has 14 residues. Germline lookup yields CDR1 SGHAT and CDR2 FQNNGV. The CDR3 DNA reads TGTGCCAGCAGCTTCGAGCGGGGGGACAATGAGCAGTTCTTC. The encoded protein is CASSFERGDNEQFF.

The chain employs TRBV11-2 and TRBJ1-3; D is perhaps TRBD1 (6 bases). The CDR3 totals 15 residues. Germline V CDR1 and CDR2: SGHAT, FQNNGV. V lost 5 bases, J lost 8 bases, and 19 bases lay in between. The CDR3 region is CASSPPRTEADTIYF. As DNA, the CDR3 is TGTGCCAGCAGCCCGCCCCGGACAGAGGCGGACACCATATATTTT.

This clone was detected only a few times. The J gene is TRBJ1-1, the V gene TRBV6-5; 8 positions agree with TRBD1. CDR1 is MNHEY, CDR2 SVGAGI, per germline. The CDR3 runs to 13 residues. V lost 6 bases and J lost 3; bases outside the gene matches: 3. The CDR3, as DNA: TGTGCCAGCAGCCACAGGGGGGACACTGAAGCTTTCTTT. This translates into CASSHRGDTEAFF.

The gene calls are TRBV7-2 and TRBJ1-1; tentative D call: TRBD1 (5 bases). V was cut by 2 bases and J by 4 bases, with 14 bases left in between. In germline, CDR1 is SGHTA, CDR2 FQGNSA. The CDR3 covers 15 residues. The CDR3 DNA follows: TGTGCCAGCAGCTTACAGGGCCCGACGGCCACTGAAGCTTTCTTT. It is translated as CASSLQGPTATEAFF.

This clone was observed a handful of times. The DNA for the CDR3 is TGTGCCAGCAGAGAGTCGAACGCGGCTCAGTACTTC. Translating gives CASRESNAAQYF. The chain links TRBV11-2 to TRBJ2-7; D unclear. CDR3 length equals 12 residues. Per germline, CDR1 SGHAT and CDR2 FQNNGV. Trimming cost V 6 bases and J 10 bases, with 16 bases left between them.

The genes are TRBV9 and TRBJ2-1, with 8 bases lining up with TRBD2. Germline CDR1 and CDR2: SGDLS and YYNGEE. This CDR3 has 12 amino acids. V was pared by 6 bases and J by 8 bases, with 4 bases of the junction left unmatched. As DNA, the CDR3 is TGTGCCAGCAATAGCGGGGAGGATGAGCAGTTCTTC. Residues: CASNSGEDEQFF.

V gene TRBV7-9 combines with J gene TRBJ1-4; 8 bases agree with TRBD1. Looked up from germline, CDR1 is SEHNR and CDR2 is FQNEAQ (reference sequence). With V trimmed by 5 bases and J by 4 bases, 3 bases remained unmatched. The CDR3 contains 14 residues. CDR3 DNA: TGTGCCAGCAGCCGACAGGGGCGTAATGAAAAACTGTTTTTT. Residues: CASSRQGRNEKLFF.

This rearrangement joins TRBV29-1 to TRBJ2-5; 7 nucleotides align to TRBD1. Germline V gives CDR1 SQVTM, CDR2 ANQGSEA. Losses at the gene ends were 6 bases for V and 5 bases for J; bases not matched to a gene: 12. This CDR3 is built from 14 residues. CDR3 residues: CSVRDSHPAETQYF. DNA of the CDR3: TGCAGCGTCCGGGACAGCCACCCGGCGGAGACCCAGTACTTC.

This clone was seen only a few times. The chain is built from TRBV9 and TRBJ1-2; possibly TRBD1 for D (6 bases). V was shortened by 4 bases and J by 7 bases, with 8 bases between the two germline ends. The CDR3 sequence is 11 residues long. Germline V gene sequence: CDR1 SGDLS, CDR2 YYNGEE. CDR3 nucleotide sequence: TGTGCCAGCAGCACAGGGCTTGGCTACACCTTC. Its protein product is CASSTGLGYTF.

J is TRBJ1-4 and V is TRBV9; D not resolved. The CDR3 has 15 residues. From germline, CDR1 is SGDLS and CDR2 YYNGEE. Trimming cost V 0 bases and J 4 bases, with 10 bases left between them. DNA for the CDR3: TGTGCCAGCAGCGTAGGACGAGGTTTTAATGAAAAACTGTTTTTT. This encodes CASSVGRGFNEKLFF.

The CDR3 loop is CATSREKGTGEGQFF. CDR3 DNA: TGTGCCACCAGCAGAGAAAAGGGGACGGGAGAAGGGCAGTTCTTC. The genes are TRBV15 and TRBJ2-1, with a weak D call TRBD2 (6 bases). Between the trimmed V and J ends, which lost 0 bases and 12 bases, there was a span of 18 bases. The CDR3 spans 15 residues. Germline V gene data show CDR1 as LNHNV and CDR2 as YYDKDF (reference sequence). Based on the CDR3 plus reference TRBV15 and TRBJ2-1, the full variable domain is DAMVIQNPRYQVTQFGKPVTLSCSQTLNHNVMYWYQQKSSQAPKLLFHYYDKDFNNEADTPDNFQSRRPNTSFCFLDIRSPGLGDTAMYLCATSREKGTGEGQFFGPGTRLTVL.

In its sample, this clone was seen once. The chain has TRBV19 and TRBJ1-5; a possible D gene is TRBD1 (6 bases). V was cut by 5 bases and J by 11 bases, with 16 bases left in between. The CDR3 is made up of 13 amino acids. Germline-derived CDR1 and CDR2 are LNHDA and SQIVND (reference sequence). CDR3 loop: CASSPTGFRAQHF. The CDR3 DNA is TGTGCCAGTAGTCCAACAGGGTTTCGGGCCCAGCATTTT.

This clone occurred a few times. V usage is TRBV9 and J usage is TRBJ2-2, with TRBD1 identical over 9 bases. The CDR3 runs to 15 residues. Germline V gene data show CDR1 as SGDLS and CDR2 as YYNGEE. V shed 4 bases and J 6 bases; nucleotides not matched to a gene: 7. The CDR3 loop reads CASSPRGQGAGELFF. CDR3 DNA sequence: TGTGCCAGCAGCCCAAGGGGACAGGGAGCCGGGGAGCTGTTTTTT.

This chain joins TRBV5-1 and TRBJ2-7, with a weak D call TRBD2 (6 bases). V gave up 1 base and J gave up 2 bases, with 13 bases separating them. CDR1 is SGHRS and CDR2 is YFSETQ in the germline V gene. The CDR3 contains 15 residues. The CDR3 DNA reads TGCGCCAGCAGCTTGATAGGAGGGAAAACCTACGAGCAGTACTTC. Translating gives CASSLIGGKTYEQYF.

The chain joins TRBV19 to TRBJ2-7, with D unresolved. This CDR3 contains 15 residues. Germline CDR1 reads LNHDA; CDR2 reads SQIVND (reference sequence). Trimming shortened V by 2 bases and J by 2 bases, and 13 bases separated the two germline ends. CDR3 residues: CASSINHLVAYEQYF. The CDR3 DNA follows: TGTGCCAGTAGTATAAACCACTTGGTAGCCTACGAGCAGTACTTC. Full variable domain (remainder filled in from reference TRBV19 and TRBJ2-7): DGGITQSPKYLFRKEGQNVTLSCEQNLNHDAMYWYRQDPGQGLRLIYYSQIVNDFQKGDIAEGYSVSREKKESFPLTVTSAQKNPTAFYLCASSINHLVAYEQYFGPGTRLTVT.

This clone was seen more than once but under ten times. The chain is built from TRBV5-1 and TRBJ1-1; tentatively, D is TRBD1 (6 bases). This CDR3 contains 14 residues. The germline CDR1 and CDR2 sequences are SGHRS and YFSETQ. Trimming pared 0 bases from V and 3 bases from J, leaving 9 bases between. The CDR3 is CASSLGQGHTEAFF. DNA for the CDR3: TGCGCCAGCAGCTTGGGTCAGGGGCACACTGAAGCTTTCTTT.

The chain is built from TRBV5-6 and TRBJ1-6; TRBD1 is a possible D gene (6 bases). CDR3 length equals 12 residues. Trimming pared 5 bases from V and 10 bases from J, leaving 10 bases between. In germline, CDR1 is SGHDT, CDR2 YYEEEE. Here the CDR3 reads CASRLQGSPLHF. CDR3 DNA sequence: TGTGCCAGCAGACTACAGGGATCACCCCTCCACTTT.

Only one count was recorded for this clone. The CDR3 DNA follows: TGTGCCAGCAGCTGGGGACTAGCCGCCAAAAACATTCAGTACTTC. Its translation: CASSWGLAAKNIQYF. V is TRBV7-2 and J is TRBJ2-4, with 9 nucleotides matching TRBD2. The CDR3 is 15 amino acids. Per the germline V gene, CDR1 is SGHTA and CDR2 is FQGNSA. V gave up 4 bases and J gave up 1 base; unmatched junction bases: 2.

The V call is TRBV4-1, the J call TRBJ1-1; D call uncertain. Germline V gene sequence: CDR1 MGHRA, CDR2 YSYEKL. The CDR3 contains 15 residues. Deletions cut 1 base from V and 7 bases from J, with 16 bases between. CDR3 bases: TGCGCCAGCAGCCAAGTTGCCGGGGTAAATAATGAAGCTTTCTTT. Translating it yields CASSQVAGVNNEAFF.

V and J are TRBV4-2 and TRBJ1-1; the match to TRBD1 covers 10 bases. Trimming at V came to 0 bases and at J to 5 bases, leaving 21 bases not matched to a gene. CDR3 length: 21 amino acids. Germline V gives CDR1 LGHNA, CDR2 YNFKEQ. The CDR3 loop reads CASSQDRLPSGTGAWRTEAFF. DNA for the CDR3: TGTGCCAGCAGCCAAGATCGATTGCCCTCTGGGACAGGGGCGTGGAGGACTGAAGCTTTCTTT.

The gene calls are TRBV9 and TRBJ2-3, with D possibly TRBD1 on 6 matching bases. V was pared by 0 bases and J by 2 bases, with 13 bases between. Germline assignment: CDR1 SGDLS and CDR2 YYNGEE. The CDR3 runs 16 residues. This chain's CDR3 is CASSVEGVSFTDTQYF. CDR3 DNA: TGTGCCAGCAGCGTAGAGGGGGTCTCCTTCACAGATACGCAGTATTTT.

The count of this clone is one. The chain joins TRBV5-6 to TRBJ2-3; D ambiguous. Germline V lookup: CDR1 SGHDT, CDR2 YYEEEE. Trimming pared 0 bases from V and 1 base from J, leaving 9 bases between. The CDR3 extends over 15 amino acids. The CDR3 reads CASSLGWAGTDTQYF. CDR3 DNA: TGTGCCAGCAGCTTGGGTTGGGCTGGCACAGATACGCAGTATTTT.

The genes are TRBV27 and TRBJ1-2; possibly TRBD1 for D (6 bases). The CDR3 totals 16 residues. Between the trimmed V and J ends, which lost 6 bases and 5 bases, there was a span of 22 bases. Germline V gene sequence: CDR1 MNHEY, CDR2 SMNVEV (reference sequence). The CDR3 nucleotides are TGTGCCAGCAGCGGGGGGCCGGGGAACGGTCAATATGGCTACACCTTC. This sequence encodes CASSGGPGNGQYGYTF.